Below are 2 T cell receptor beta chains sequenced from a single sample in a study of tumor-infiltrating lymphocytes in oesophageal squamous cell carcinoma. Using its own MiXCR run on the PCR reads, TCRdb lists one record per CDR3 protein. Here the sample spans more than 9,500 distinct CDR3 sequences, roughly half being singletons. Sequenced sample: esophageal tumor tissue. Receptors originate from a male donor with esophageal squamous cell carcinoma.

The chain combines TRBV7-2 with TRBJ2-3; D may correspond to TRBD1 or TRBD2 (5 bases each). The CDR3 is 15 residues long. The germline V gene encodes CDR1 SGHTA and CDR2 FQGNSA. The germline V and J ends were trimmed by 2 bases and 0 bases, with 9 bases remaining between them. The CDR3 sequence: CASSLMRGSTDTQYF. CDR3 coding DNA: TGTGCCAGCAGCTTAATGAGGGGAAGCACAGATACGCAGTATTTT.

In the case of this clonotype: Here the CDR3 omits its conserved ending phenylalanine or tryptophan, so a read error is the likely source. It is unclear where the CDR3 begins or ends on the DNA, so no DNA is shown, and the CDR3 is as TCRdb lists it. CDR3 amino acids: CASGGNYGYTFGS. The chain uses TRBV6-2 or TRBV6-3 and TRBJ1-2; TRBD1 was called by the table and not checked on the DNA. The CDR3 extends over 13 residues, inclusive of both ends. The germline V gene encodes CDR1 MNHEY and CDR2 SVGEGT.